These 20 T cell receptor beta chains were all obtained from the same sample, sequenced in a study of cytomegalovirus exposure and HLA in healthy donors. The PCR used 60 Vbeta and 13 Jbeta primers. The method was immunoSEQ multiplex PCR; TCRdb's version includes in-frame clones alone and lacks a portion of them. This table has 150,000 to 200,000 clones, 87% appearing once. Sequenced input: PBMCs. The receptors were gathered from a girl under two years old in good health and CMV-seronegative.

This chain connects TRBV5-5 to TRBJ2-5; TRBD1 might be the D (6 bases). The V gene lost 6 bases and the J gene lost 5 bases, with 14 bases spanning the gap. Germline V gene lookup returns CDR1 SGHKS and CDR2 YYEKEE (reference sequence). This CDR3 region has 13 residues. The CDR3 here is CASTSTGMETQYF. DNA of the CDR3: TGTGCCAGCACAAGTACAGGGATGGAGACCCAGTACTTC.

The rearrangement joins TRBV30 to TRBJ1-2; 7 bases agree with TRBD1. Looked up from germline, CDR1 is GTSNPN and CDR2 is SVGIG (reference sequence). V was clipped by 0 bases and J by 5 bases; unmatched bases: 9. The length of the CDR3 is 15 residues. CDR3 region: CAWSVFGTAPYGYTF. CDR3 nucleotide sequence: TGTGCCTGGAGTGTATTCGGGACAGCACCTTATGGCTACACCTTC.

The J gene is TRBJ2-7, the V gene TRBV20-1; weak D call: TRBD1 (5 bases). V was shortened by 4 bases and J by 3 bases, with 7 bases between the two germline ends. The germline V gene has CDR1 DFQATT and CDR2 SNEGSKA (reference sequence). This CDR3 contains 11 residues. As DNA, the CDR3 is TGCAGTGCTATACAGGACTACGAGCAGTACTTC. Encoded protein: CSAIQDYEQYF.

This clone was detected only a few times. The chain couples TRBV6-5 to TRBJ1-2; 7 bases agree with TRBD1. Germline lookup yields CDR1 MNHEY and CDR2 SVGAGI. The CDR3 is 15 residues long. The J segment lost 3 bases and the V segment lost 8 bases, leaving 12 bases of the junction unmatched. In nucleotides, the CDR3 is TGTGCCAGCCTTTCAATAGGACAGGTCGACTATGGCTACACCTTC. Translation gives CASLSIGQVDYGYTF.

The chain uses TRBV27 and TRBJ2-7; D call uncertain. Trimming took off 6 bases at V and 1 base at J, with 10 bases between the two ends. This CDR3 is 13 amino acids long. The germline CDR1 and CDR2 sequences are MNHEY and SMNVEV (reference sequence). This CDR3 is CASRSTGSYEQYF. The DNA for the CDR3 is TGTGCCAGCAGATCGACCGGGTCCTACGAGCAGTACTTC.

This clone was seen just once. The chain employs TRBV9 and TRBJ1-1; 7 bases align to TRBD1. This CDR3 spans 15 amino acids. Trimming at V came to 3 bases and at J to 5 bases, leaving 10 bases not matched to a gene. The germline gives CDR1 SGDLS, CDR2 YYNGEE. Written as DNA, the CDR3 is TGTGCCAGCAGCGGCCGACAGGGATCTTTGACTGAAGCTTTCTTT. Residues: CASSGRQGSLTEAFF.

CDR3 sequence (DNA): TGTGCCAGCTCACCAGGACAGGGTGGCGAAAAACTGTTTTTT. This gives the protein CASSPGQGGEKLFF. This chain connects TRBV18 to TRBJ1-4; 8 bases agree with TRBD1. Per germline, CDR1 KGHSH and CDR2 LQKENI. This CDR3 contains 14 residues. The junction had 4 bases not matched to a gene; V was cut back by 2 bases and J by 8 bases.

The V call is TRBV5-1, the J call TRBJ2-7; D is perhaps TRBD2 (6 bases). Trimming removed 8 bases from V and 3 bases from J, with 18 bases in between. The CDR3 is made up of 14 amino acids. The germline gives CDR1 SGHRS, CDR2 YFSETQ. CDR3 loop: CASSLGLSNYEQYF. CDR3 sequence (DNA): TGCGCCAGTAGCCTGGGACTCAGTAACTACGAGCAGTACTTC.

V and J are TRBV5-1 and TRBJ2-7; a weak D match, TRBD1 (5 bases). Germline CDR1 and CDR2: SGHRS and YFSETQ. The CDR3 is made up of 13 amino acids. With 0 bases removed from V and 5 bases from J, the gap between germline ends came to 9 bases. The CDR3 DNA sequence: TGCGCCAGCAGCTTGGTGGCAGGGCACGAGCAGTACTTC. Its protein product is CASSLVAGHEQYF.

V and J are TRBV7-9 and TRBJ1-1, with TRBD1 matching 7 bases. The CDR3 is 16 residues long. Germline CDR1 and CDR2: SEHNR and FQNEAQ (reference sequence). V lost 0 bases, J lost 0 bases, and 4 bases stayed unmatched. In DNA form, the CDR3 reads TGTGCCAGCAGCTTAGCCTACAGGGGAATGAACACTGAAGCTTTCTTT. The encoded protein is CASSLAYRGMNTEAFF.

V and J are TRBV4-1 and TRBJ2-3; tentatively, D is TRBD2 (6 bases). Germline V gives CDR1 MGHRA, CDR2 YSYEKL. Between the trimmed V and J ends, which lost 3 bases and 4 bases, there was a span of 17 bases. The CDR3 sequence is 16 residues long. CDR3 sequence (DNA): TGCGCCAGCAGCCATCCGTTCGGCGGCGGGGCAGATACGCAGTATTTT. Protein sequence: CASSHPFGGGADTQYF.

This clone has only one observation. The chain joins TRBV5-6 to TRBJ2-5; D is ambiguous. The CDR3 has 12 amino acids. V was trimmed by 2 bases and J by 5 bases, leaving 7 bases between them. Looked up from germline, CDR1 is SGHDT and CDR2 is YYEEEE. Here the CDR3 DNA reads TGTGCCAGCAGCTTTTCCGGGGAGACCCAGTACTTC. Residues: CASSFSGETQYF.

The V call is TRBV6-1, the J call TRBJ1-5; D is perhaps TRBD1 (5 bases). The V and J ends lost 6 bases and 3 bases respectively, with 12 bases between them. CDR3 size: 14 residues. Per germline, CDR1 MNHNS and CDR2 SASEGT. The CDR3 loop reads CASRTTDFNQPQHF. CDR3 coding DNA: TGTGCCAGCAGAACGACAGACTTCAATCAGCCCCAGCATTTT.

The chain couples TRBV5-1 to TRBJ2-5; TRBD2 might be the D (6 bases). The CDR3 has 16 amino acids. V lost 0 bases and J 4 bases, leaving 16 bases between the germline ends. The germline V gene encodes CDR1 SGHRS and CDR2 YFSETQ. The CDR3 bases are TGCGCCAGCAGCTTGGGGACTACTCTCCGAATAGAGACCCAGTACTTC. Its protein product is CASSLGTTLRIETQYF. Supplemented by reference TRBV5-1 and TRBJ2-5, the full variable domain reads KAGVTQTPRYLIKTRGQQVTLSCSPISGHRSVSWYQQTPGQGLQFLFEYFSETQRNKGNFPGRFSGRQFSNSRSEMNVSTLELGDSALYLCASSLGTTLRIETQYFGPGTRLLVL.

The chain couples TRBV5-1 to TRBJ2-5; D possibly corresponds to TRBD2 (7 bases). Matching the DNA end better, TRBJ2-7 makes the J call doubtful. The CDR3 is 15 residues long. The germline V gene has CDR1 SGHRS and CDR2 YFSETQ. CDR3 in DNA: TGCGCCAGCAGCTGGGGGGGGATGACAGGCTACGAGCAGTACTTC. Its protein product is CASSWGGMTGYEQYF.

The V and J genes are TRBV27 and TRBJ2-3, with 8 bases lining up with TRBD1. Germline V CDR1 and CDR2: MNHEY, SMNVEV (reference sequence). CDR3 length: 15 amino acids. Losses at the gene ends were 7 bases for V and 2 bases for J; bases not matched to a gene: 8. The CDR3 DNA follows: TGTGCCAGCACCGCATGGACAGGGCCCACAGATACGCAGTATTTT. It is translated as CASTAWTGPTDTQYF.

This CDR3 is CASSQRTGGHGYTF. CDR3 DNA sequence: TGCGCCAGCAGCCAACGAACAGGGGGCCATGGCTACACCTTC. The rearrangement joins TRBV4-1 to TRBJ1-2; 9 bases match TRBD1. J gave up 6 bases and V 2 bases, and 4 bases lay outside the gene matches. The germline gives CDR1 MGHRA, CDR2 YSYEKL. The CDR3 loop spans 14 amino acids.

V usage is TRBV6-5 and J usage is TRBJ1-2; D might be TRBD1 (5 bases). CDR3 length equals 13 residues. Trimming removed 6 bases from V and 7 bases from J, with 15 bases in between. The V gene's germline CDR1 is MNHEY and CDR2 SVGAGI. The CDR3 spells CASRTVATGGYTF. CDR3 DNA: TGTGCCAGCAGAACAGTGGCAACAGGTGGCTACACCTTC.

J is TRBJ2-1 and V is TRBV5-8, with 7 bases identical to TRBD1. Germline CDR1 reads SGHTS; CDR2 reads YDEGEE. Unmatched junction bases numbered 1, after V lost 1 base and J lost 0 bases. The CDR3 totals 15 residues. The CDR3 loop is CASSLSGGSYNEQFF. In nucleotides, the CDR3 is TGTGCCAGCAGCTTGTCAGGGGGCTCCTACAATGAGCAGTTCTTC.

This chain links TRBV7-8 with TRBJ2-7; possibly TRBD2 for D (7 bases). The CDR3 runs to 17 residues. Germline CDR1 is SGHVS and CDR2 is FQNEAQ. Between the trimmed V and J ends, which lost 3 bases and 3 bases, there was a span of 21 bases. CDR3 sequence (DNA): TGTGCCAGCAGCTTTTCCCTTGTCCGGGGGGCTGGCTACGAGCAGTACTTC. Protein product: CASSFSLVRGAGYEQYF.